This T cell receptor beta chain was captured in a study of OX40 agonist ivuxolimab in advanced cancers. With respect to this clone: Antigen specificity is unknown. In the same sample, other DNA sequences code for this CDR3.

The protocol was immunoSEQ multiplex PCR, while the TCRdb copy is restricted to in-frame clones and leaves out a portion. This sample has some 35,000 clones; almost 80% occur once, and the top ten carry 20% to 25%. General study findings and limits: Low levels of normalized T-cell clonal expansion also appeared in some nonresponders.

V lost 5 bases and J lost 5; bases outside the gene matches: 8. This CDR3 comprises 15 residues. Germline V gene data show CDR1 as MGHDK and CDR2 as SYGVNS. Autoimmune disease history or systemic immunosuppression excluded patients. The source is an adult with an advanced solid tumor such as melanoma, head and neck, liver or kidney cancer. The source was CD4+ or CD8+ T cells sorted from blood, collected in a trial of the OX40 agonist ivuxolimab. This chain links TRBV25-1 with TRBJ2-5; 10 nucleotides match TRBD2. The CDR3 protein is CASSRPAGGPETQYF. Written as DNA, the CDR3 is TGTGCCAGCAGTAGACCAGCGGGAGGGCCGGAGACCCAGTACTTC.